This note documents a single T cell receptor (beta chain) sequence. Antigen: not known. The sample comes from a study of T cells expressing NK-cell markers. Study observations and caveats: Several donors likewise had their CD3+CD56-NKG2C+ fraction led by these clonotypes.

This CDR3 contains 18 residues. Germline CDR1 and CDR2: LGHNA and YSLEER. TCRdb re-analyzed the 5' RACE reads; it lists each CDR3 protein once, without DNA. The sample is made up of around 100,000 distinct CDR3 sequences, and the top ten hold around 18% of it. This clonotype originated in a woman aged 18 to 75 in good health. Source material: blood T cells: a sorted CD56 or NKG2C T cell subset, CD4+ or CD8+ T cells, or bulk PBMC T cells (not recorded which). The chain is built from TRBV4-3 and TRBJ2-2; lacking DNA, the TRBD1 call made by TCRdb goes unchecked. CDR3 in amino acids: CASSQEGGAGSNTGELFF.